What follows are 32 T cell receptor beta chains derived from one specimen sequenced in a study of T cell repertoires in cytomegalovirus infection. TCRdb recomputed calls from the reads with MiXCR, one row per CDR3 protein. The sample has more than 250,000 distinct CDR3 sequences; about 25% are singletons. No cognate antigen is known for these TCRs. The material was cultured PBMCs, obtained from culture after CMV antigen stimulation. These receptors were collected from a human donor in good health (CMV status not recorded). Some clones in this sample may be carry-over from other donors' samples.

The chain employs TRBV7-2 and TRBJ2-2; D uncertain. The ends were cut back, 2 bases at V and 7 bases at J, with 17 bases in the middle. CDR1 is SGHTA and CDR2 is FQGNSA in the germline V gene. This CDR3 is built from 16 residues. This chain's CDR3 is CASSLKASDGNGELFF. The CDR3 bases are TGTGCCAGCAGCTTAAAAGCGTCAGATGGAAACGGGGAGCTGTTTTTT.

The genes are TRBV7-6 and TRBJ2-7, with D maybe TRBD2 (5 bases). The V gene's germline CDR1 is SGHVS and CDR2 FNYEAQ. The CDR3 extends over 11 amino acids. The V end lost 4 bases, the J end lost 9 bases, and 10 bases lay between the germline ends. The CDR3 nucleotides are TGTGCCAGCAGCTCGGAGGTGGTGCAGTACTTC. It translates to CASSSEVVQYF.

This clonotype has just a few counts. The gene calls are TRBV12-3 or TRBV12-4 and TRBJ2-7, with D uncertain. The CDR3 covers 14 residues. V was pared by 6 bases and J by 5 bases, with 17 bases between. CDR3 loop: CASSPDGSPNEQYF. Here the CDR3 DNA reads TGTGCCAGCAGCCCTGACGGTTCTCCCAACGAGCAGTACTTC.

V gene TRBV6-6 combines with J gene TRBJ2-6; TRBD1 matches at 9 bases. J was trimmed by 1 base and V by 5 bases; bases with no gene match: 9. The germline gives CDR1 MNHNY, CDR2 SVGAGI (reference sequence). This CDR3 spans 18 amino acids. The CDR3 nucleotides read TGTGCCAGCAGTCCGGGACAGGGTTTTTCATCTGGGGCCAACGTCCTGACTTTC. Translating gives CASSPGQGFSSGANVLTF.

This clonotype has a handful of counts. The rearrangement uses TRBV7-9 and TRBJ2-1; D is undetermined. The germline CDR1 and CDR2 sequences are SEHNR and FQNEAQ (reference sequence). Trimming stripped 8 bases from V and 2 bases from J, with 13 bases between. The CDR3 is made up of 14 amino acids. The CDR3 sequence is CASPPASTYNEQFF. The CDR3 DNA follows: TGTGCCAGCCCGCCCGCTTCCACCTACAATGAGCAGTTCTTC.

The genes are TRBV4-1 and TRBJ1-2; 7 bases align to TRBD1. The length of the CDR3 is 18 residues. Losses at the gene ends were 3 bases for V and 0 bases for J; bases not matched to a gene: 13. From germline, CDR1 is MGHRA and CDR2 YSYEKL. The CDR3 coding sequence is TGCGCCAGCAGCCATATTTTCTCGGGACAGACAACTAACTATGGCTACACCTTC. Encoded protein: CASSHIFSGQTTNYGYTF.

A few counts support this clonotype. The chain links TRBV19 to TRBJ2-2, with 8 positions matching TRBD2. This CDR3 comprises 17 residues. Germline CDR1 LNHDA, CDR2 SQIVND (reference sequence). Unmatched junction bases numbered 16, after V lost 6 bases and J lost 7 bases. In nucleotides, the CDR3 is TGTGCCAGTAGCAAAGGGCTAGCGGGCTTGAAGGGCGGGGAGCTGTTTTTT. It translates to CASSKGLAGLKGGELFF.

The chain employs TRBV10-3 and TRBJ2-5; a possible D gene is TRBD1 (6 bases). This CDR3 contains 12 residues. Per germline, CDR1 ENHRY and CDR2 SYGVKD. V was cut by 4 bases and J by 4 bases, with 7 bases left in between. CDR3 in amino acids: CAISARGETQYF. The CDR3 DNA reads TGTGCCATCAGTGCCAGGGGAGAGACCCAGTACTTC.

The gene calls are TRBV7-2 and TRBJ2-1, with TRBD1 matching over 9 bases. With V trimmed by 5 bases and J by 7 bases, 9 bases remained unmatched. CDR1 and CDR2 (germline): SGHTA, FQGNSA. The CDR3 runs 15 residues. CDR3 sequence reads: CASSLTQGAQNEQFF. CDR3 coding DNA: TGTGCCAGCAGCCTTACACAGGGGGCGCAGAATGAGCAGTTCTTC.

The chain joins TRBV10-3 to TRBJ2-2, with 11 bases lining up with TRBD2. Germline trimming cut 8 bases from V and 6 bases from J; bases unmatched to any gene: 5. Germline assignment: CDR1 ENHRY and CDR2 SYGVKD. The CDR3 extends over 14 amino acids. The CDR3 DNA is TGTGCCATCGGGGGACTAGCGGCGGCCGGGGAGCTGTTTTTT. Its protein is CAIGGLAAAGELFF.

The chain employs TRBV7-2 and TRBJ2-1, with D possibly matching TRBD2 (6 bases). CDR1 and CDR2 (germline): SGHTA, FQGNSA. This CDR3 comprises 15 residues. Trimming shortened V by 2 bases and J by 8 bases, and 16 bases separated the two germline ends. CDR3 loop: CASSLLRLPGDEQFF. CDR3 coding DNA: TGTGCCAGCAGCTTACTACGGCTACCGGGGGATGAGCAGTTCTTC. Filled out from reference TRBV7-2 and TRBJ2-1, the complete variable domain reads GAGVSQSPSNKVTEKGKDVELRCDPISGHTALYWYRQSLGQGLEFLIYFQGNSAPDKSGLPSDRFSAERTGGSVSTLTIQRTQQEDSAVYLCASSLLRLPGDEQFFGPGTRLTVL.

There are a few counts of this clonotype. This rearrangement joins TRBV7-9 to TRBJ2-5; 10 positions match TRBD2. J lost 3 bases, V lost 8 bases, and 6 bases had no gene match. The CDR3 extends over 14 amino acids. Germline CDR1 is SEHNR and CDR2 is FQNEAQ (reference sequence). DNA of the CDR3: TGTGCCAGCCGAGAACTAGCGGGAAAAGAGACCCAGTACTTC. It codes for CASRELAGKETQYF.

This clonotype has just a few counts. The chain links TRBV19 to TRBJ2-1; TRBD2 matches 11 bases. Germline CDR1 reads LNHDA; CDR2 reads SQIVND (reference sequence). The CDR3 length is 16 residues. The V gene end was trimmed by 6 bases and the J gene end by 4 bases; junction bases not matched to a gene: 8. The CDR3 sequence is CASRESGTSGYNEQFF. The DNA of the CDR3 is TGTGCCAGTAGAGAGTCCGGGACTAGCGGATACAATGAGCAGTTCTTC.

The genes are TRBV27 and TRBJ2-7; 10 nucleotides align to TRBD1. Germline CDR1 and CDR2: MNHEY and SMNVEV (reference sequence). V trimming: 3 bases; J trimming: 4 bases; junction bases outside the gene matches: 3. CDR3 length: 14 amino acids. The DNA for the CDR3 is TGTGCCAGCAGTTTCACGGGACAGGGGTACGAGCAGTACTTC. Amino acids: CASSFTGQGYEQYF.

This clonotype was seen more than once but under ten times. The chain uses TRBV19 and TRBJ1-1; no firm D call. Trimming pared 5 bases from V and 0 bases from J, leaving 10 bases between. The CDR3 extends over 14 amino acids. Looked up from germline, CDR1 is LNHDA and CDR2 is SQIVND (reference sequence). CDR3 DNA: TGTGCCAGTAGTCCCCCACAGATGAACACTGAAGCTTTCTTT. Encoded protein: CASSPPQMNTEAFF.

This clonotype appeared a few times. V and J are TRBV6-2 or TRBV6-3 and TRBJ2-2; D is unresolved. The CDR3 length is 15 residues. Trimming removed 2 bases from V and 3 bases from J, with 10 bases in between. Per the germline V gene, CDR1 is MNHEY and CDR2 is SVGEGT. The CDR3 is CASSYALEYTGELFF. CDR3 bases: TGTGCCAGCAGTTACGCCCTAGAGTACACCGGGGAGCTGTTTTTT.

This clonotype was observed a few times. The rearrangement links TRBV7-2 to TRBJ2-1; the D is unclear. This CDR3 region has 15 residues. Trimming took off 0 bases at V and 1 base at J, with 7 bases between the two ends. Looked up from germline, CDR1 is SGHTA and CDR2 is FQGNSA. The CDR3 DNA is TGTGCCAGCAGCTTAGCAAGGGCGTCCTACAATGAGCAGTTCTTC. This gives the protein CASSLARASYNEQFF.

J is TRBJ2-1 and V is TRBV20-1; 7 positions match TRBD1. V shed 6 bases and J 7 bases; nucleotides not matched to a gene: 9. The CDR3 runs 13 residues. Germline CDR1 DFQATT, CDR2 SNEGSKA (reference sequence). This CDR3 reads CSAPDRVRNEQFF. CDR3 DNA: TGCAGTGCCCCAGACAGGGTCCGGAATGAGCAGTTCTTC.

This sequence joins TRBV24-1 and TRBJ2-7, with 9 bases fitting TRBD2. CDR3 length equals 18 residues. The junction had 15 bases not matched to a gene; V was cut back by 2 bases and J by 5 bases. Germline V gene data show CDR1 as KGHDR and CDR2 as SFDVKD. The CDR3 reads CATSDSRDSTSGLNEQYF. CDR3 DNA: TGTGCCACCAGTGATTCCCGGGACAGCACTAGCGGGCTAAACGAGCAGTACTTC.

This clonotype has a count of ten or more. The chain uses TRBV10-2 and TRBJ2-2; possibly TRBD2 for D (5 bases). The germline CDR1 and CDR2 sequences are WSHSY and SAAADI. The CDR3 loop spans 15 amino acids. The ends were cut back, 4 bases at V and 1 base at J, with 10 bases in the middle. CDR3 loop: CASSVISGNTGELFF. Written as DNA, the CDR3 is TGCGCCAGCAGTGTTATAAGCGGGAACACCGGGGAGCTGTTTTTT.

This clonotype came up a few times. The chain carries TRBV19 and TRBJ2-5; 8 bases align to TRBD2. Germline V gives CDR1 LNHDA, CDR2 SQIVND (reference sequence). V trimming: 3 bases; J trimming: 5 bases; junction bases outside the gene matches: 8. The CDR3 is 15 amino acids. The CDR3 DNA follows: TGTGCCAGTAGTATGGTTCCAGCGGGAGTGGAGACCCAGTACTTC. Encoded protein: CASSMVPAGVETQYF.

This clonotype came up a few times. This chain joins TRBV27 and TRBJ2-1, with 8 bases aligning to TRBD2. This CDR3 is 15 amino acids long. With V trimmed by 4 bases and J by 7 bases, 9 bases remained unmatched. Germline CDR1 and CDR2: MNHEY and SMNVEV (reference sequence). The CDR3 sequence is CASSSRTSPTNEQFF. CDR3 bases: TGTGCCAGCAGTTCAAGGACTAGCCCGACTAATGAGCAGTTCTTC.

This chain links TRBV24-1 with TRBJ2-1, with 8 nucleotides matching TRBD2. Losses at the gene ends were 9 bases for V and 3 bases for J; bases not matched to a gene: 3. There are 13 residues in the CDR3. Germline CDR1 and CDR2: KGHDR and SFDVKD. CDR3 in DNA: TGTGCCACCTCCGGGACTAGCTACAATGAGCAGTTCTTC. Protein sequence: CATSGTSYNEQFF.

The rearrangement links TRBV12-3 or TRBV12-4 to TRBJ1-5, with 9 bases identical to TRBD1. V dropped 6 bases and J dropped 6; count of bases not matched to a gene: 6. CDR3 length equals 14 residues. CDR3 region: CASSTHRGRQPQHF. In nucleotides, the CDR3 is TGTGCCAGCAGCACGCACAGGGGGCGTCAGCCCCAGCATTTT.

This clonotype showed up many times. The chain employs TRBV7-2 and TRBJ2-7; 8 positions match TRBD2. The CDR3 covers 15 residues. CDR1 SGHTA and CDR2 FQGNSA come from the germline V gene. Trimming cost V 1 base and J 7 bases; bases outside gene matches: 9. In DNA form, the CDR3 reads TGTGCCAGCAGCTTAGAGGGCGGGAGGCTGTCTGAGCAGTACTTC. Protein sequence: CASSLEGGRLSEQYF.

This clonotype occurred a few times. The CDR3 here is CASSSGTSGHYEQYV. CDR3 DNA: TGTGCCAGCAGTTCCGGGACTAGCGGGCACTACGAGCAGTACGTC. The chain has TRBV28 and TRBJ2-7; TRBD2 agrees at 12 bases. This CDR3 is built from 15 residues. The ends lost 4 bases at V and 3 bases at J; junction bases unmatched: 4. Germline CDR1 is MDHEN and CDR2 is SYDVKM.

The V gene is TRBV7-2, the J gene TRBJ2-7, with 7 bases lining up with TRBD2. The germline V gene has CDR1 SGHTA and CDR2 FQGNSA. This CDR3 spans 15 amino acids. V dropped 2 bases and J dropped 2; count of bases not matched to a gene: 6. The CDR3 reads CASSLRPSGPYEQYF. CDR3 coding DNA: TGTGCCAGCAGCTTAAGGCCTAGCGGCCCCTACGAGCAGTACTTC.

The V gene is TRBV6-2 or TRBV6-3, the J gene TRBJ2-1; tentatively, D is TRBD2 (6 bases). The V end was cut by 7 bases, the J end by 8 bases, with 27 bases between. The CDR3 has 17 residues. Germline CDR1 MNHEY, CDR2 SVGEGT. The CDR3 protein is CASIHDFPPAGGDEQFF. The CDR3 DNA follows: TGTGCCAGCATCCACGACTTCCCGCCAGCGGGTGGGGATGAGCAGTTCTTC.

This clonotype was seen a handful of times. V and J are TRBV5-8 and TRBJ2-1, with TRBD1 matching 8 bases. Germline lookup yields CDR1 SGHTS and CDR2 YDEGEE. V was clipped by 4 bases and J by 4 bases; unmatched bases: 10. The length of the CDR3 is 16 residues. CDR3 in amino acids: CASSARQGSMYNEQFF. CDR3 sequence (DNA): TGTGCCAGCAGCGCGAGACAGGGGTCAATGTACAATGAGCAGTTCTTC.

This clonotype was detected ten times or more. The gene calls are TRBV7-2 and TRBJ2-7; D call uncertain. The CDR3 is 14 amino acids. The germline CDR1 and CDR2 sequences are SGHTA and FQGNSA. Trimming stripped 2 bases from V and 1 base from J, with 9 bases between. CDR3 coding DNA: TGTGCCAGCAGCTTATTATCCGGGTCCTACGAGCAGTACTTC. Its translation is CASSLLSGSYEQYF.

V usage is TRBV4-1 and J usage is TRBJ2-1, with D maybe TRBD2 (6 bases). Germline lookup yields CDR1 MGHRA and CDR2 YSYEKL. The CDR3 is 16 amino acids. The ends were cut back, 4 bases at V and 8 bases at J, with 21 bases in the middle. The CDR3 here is CASSRLSGPGGYEQFF. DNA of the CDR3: TGCGCCAGCAGCCGACTTAGCGGTCCTGGTGGCTATGAGCAGTTCTTC.

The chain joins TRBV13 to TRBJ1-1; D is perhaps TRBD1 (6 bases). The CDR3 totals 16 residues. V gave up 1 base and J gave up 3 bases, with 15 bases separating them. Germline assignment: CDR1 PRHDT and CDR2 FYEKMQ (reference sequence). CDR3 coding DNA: TGTGCCAGCAGCTTAGCGGGGGCGCCTATGTACACTGAAGCTTTCTTT. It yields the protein CASSLAGAPMYTEAFF.